This entry features one T cell receptor (beta chain) sequence. Its antigen is unknown. This specimen belongs to a study of CD8 T cells in Susac syndrome. An amount of RNA that ranged from roughly 0.5 to 1 ug was reverse transcribed with random hexamers. Via MiXCR, TCRdb re-called the immunoSEQ multiplex PCR reads, giving one row per CDR3 protein. The sample yields some 130,000 distinct CDR3 sequences, around 93% seen once. General study results and limits: In total CD8+ repertoires, about 15 Susac-specific public clones were found, and four or five in CD8+ TEMRA repertoires.

The CDR3 has 12 amino acids. V lost 7 bases and J 4 bases, leaving 10 bases between the germline ends. Germline CDR1 is MNHEY and CDR2 is SVGEGT. Sequencing input: CD8+ T cells from PBMCs. This TCR was sampled from a human donor with Susac syndrome. This chain uses TRBV6-2 or TRBV6-3 with TRBJ1-1; D unresolved. CDR3 region: CASTEDGTEAFF. CDR3 sequence (DNA): TGTGCCAGCACCGAAGATGGCACTGAAGCTTTCTTT.